This TCR beta chain was sequenced in a study of blood T cell repertoires in COVID-19 (dated by TCRdb to 2019 to 2021). With respect to the entire study: Samples from collaborators originated in the United States, Italy and Spain and spanned both the acute and convalescent phases of COVID-19. Where available, HLA class I and class II types were taken from metadata supplied by the sample provider and were not determined by assay-based typing. Deeply sampled blood TCRbeta repertoires from subjects exposed to, actively infected with, or recovered from COVID-19 were included in the dataset. The samples were drawn from the first 160 participants of the ongoing ImmuneRACE study and from 950 to 1,500 subjects provided by 6 global collaborators. Nearly every sample came with metadata listing a de-identified subject ID, COVID-19 status, age in years and sex. The repertoires were released in a freely available public database intended as a resource for research on the immune response to SARS-CoV-2. The prospective study material was composed of cDNA or gDNA derived from T cells, B-cell-depleted T cells, or PBMCs.

The collaborating institutions used their own protocols to collect whole blood in K2EDTA tubes. For TCRbeta analysis, collaborators shipped samples as frozen whole blood, isolated PBMCs, or DNA extracted from either of those sample types. The immunoSEQ Assay, a bias-controlled multiplex PCR, was used to amplify TCRbeta CDR3 regions from genomic DNA. In the original analysis: The number of nucleated cells in each sample was estimated by amplification of reference gene primers within the assay. Sequence reads were collapsed and filtered to measure the absolute abundance of every unique TCRbeta CDR3 rearrangement. For each sample, productive Simpson clonality was calculated as the square root of Simpson's diversity index across productive rearrangements. TCRdb took over this immuneACCESS table, retaining in-frame rearrangements with V and J assigned. Such tables are incomplete; in checked studies, under half of the missing clones stem from an unresolved V gene, and the remainder is unexplained. Clone size and the V and J calls come from that table; the DNA yielded D and trimming. For this sample the table gives about 140,000 clones, of which around 80% were detected only once. The ten largest clones add up to under 6% of the sample.

Sequences SQVTM (CDR1) and ANQGSEA (CDR2) are obtained from the germline V gene. The CDR3 has 13 amino acids, counting the end cysteine and phenylalanine. Of the read, only the CDR3 DNA is kept; its 39 bases are in frame from base 1. Deletion took 2 bases off V and 1 base off J, with a span of 8 bases between the germline ends. Study-level results and caveats: The amount of clinical and demographic metadata varied by source and participant and was provided uncurated.

This clone has more than one count but fewer than ten. The antigen this receptor binds is unknown. Base qualities are not provided; no much larger clone lies one nucleotide away. The specimen was peripheral blood. The receptor was isolated from an elderly woman with active or convalescent COVID-19. The V and J segments used are TRBV29-1 and TRBJ1-1; tentative D gene TRBD1, with 6 bases matching. The DNA sequence is as follows: TGCAGCGTTGAAAAAGGGGGGAACACTGAAGCTTTCTTT. It translates to CSVEKGGNTEAFF.